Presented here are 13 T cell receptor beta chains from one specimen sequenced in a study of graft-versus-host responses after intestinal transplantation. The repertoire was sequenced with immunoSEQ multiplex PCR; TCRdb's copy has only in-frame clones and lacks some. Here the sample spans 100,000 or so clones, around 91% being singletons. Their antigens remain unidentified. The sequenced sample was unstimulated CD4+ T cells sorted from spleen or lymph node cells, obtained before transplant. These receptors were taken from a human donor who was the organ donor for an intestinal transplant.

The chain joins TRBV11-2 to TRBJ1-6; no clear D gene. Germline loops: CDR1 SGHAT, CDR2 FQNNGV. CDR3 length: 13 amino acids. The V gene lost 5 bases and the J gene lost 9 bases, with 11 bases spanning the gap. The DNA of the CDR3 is TGTGCCAGCAGCCGCGGGAGGGTTTCACCCCTCCACTTT. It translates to CASSRGRVSPLHF.

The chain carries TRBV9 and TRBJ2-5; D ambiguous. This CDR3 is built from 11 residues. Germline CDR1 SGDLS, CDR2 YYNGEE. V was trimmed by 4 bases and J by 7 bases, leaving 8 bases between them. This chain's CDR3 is CASSSASTQYF. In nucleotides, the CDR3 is TGTGCCAGCAGCTCAGCGTCGACCCAGTACTTC.

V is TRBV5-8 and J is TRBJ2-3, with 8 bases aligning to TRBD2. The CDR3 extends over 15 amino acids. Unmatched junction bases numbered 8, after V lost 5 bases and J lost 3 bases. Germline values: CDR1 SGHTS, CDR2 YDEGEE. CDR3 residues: CASRFRGGRTDTQYF. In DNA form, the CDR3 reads TGTGCCAGCAGGTTCCGGGGGGGCAGGACAGATACGCAGTATTTT.

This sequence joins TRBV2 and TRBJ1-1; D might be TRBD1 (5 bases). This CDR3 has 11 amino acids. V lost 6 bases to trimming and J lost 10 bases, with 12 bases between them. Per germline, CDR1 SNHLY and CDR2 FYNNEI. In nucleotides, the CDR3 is TGTGCCAGCAGAGAGGCGGGGGGAGCTTTCTTT. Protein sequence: CASREAGGAFF.

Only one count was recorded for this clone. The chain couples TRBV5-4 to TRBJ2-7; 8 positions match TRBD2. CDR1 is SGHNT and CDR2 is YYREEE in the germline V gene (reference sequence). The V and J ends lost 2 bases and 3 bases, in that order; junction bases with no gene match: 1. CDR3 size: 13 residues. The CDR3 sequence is CASSFGGGYEQYF. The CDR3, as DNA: TGTGCCAGCAGCTTCGGGGGGGGCTACGAGCAGTACTTC.

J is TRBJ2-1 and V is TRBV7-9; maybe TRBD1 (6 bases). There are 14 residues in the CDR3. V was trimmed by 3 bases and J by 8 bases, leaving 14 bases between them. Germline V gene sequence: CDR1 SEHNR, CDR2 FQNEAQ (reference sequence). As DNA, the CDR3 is TGTGCCAGCAGCTTTTTATCAGGGGTCGATGAGCAGTTCTTC. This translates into CASSFLSGVDEQFF.

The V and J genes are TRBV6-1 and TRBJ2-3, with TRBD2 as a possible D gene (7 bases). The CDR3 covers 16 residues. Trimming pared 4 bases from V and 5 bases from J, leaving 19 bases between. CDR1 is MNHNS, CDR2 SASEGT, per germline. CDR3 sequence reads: CASSGTGRGGVDTQYF. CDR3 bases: TGTGCCAGCAGTGGAACAGGGAGGGGTGGGGTAGATACGCAGTATTTT.

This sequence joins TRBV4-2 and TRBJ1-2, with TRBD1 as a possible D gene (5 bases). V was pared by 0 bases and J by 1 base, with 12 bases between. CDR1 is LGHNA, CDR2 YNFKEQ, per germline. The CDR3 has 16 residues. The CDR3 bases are TGTGCCAGCAGCCAAGATCCAGGGATTATTAACTATGGCTACACCTTC. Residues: CASSQDPGIINYGYTF.

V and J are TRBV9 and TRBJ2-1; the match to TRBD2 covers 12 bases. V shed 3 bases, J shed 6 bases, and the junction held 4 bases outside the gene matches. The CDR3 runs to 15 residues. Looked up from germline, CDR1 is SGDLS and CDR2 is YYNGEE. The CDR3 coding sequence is TGTGCCAGCAGCGACCTAGCGGGGGGGGGCAATGAGCAGTTCTTC. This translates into CASSDLAGGGNEQFF.

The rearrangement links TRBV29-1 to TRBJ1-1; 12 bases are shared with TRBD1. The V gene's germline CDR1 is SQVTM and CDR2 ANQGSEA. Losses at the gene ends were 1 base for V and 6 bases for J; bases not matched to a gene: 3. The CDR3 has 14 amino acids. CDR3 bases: TGCAGCGTTGAAGGGGGACAGGGGGCCGCTGAAGCTTTCTTT. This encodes CSVEGGQGAAEAFF.

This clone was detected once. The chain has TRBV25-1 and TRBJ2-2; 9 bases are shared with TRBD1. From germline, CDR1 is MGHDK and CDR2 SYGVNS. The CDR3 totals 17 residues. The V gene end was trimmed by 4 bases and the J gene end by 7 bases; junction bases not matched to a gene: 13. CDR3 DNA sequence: TGTGCCAGCAGTGCACCGCGGGACAGGGATTATGGCGGGGAGCTGTTTTTT. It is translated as CASSAPRDRDYGGELFF.

DNA for the CDR3: TGCGCCAGCAGCCAAGAACAGGGAACAGATACGCAGTATTTT. Encoded protein: CASSQEQGTDTQYF. The V gene is TRBV4-3, the J gene TRBJ2-3, with a possible D match to TRBD1 (6 bases). The germline V gene encodes CDR1 LGHNA and CDR2 YSLEER. This CDR3 contains 14 residues. V lost 0 bases, J lost 3 bases, and 7 bases lay in between.

CDR3 sequence: CASSASLQGTYEQYF. DNA for the CDR3: TGTGCCAGCAGCGCCTCCCTACAGGGCACCTACGAGCAGTACTTC. The chain links TRBV7-9 to TRBJ2-7, with D possibly being TRBD1 (6 bases). Trimming removed 5 bases at V and 2 bases at J, with 16 bases between. CDR1 SEHNR and CDR2 FQNEAQ come from the germline V gene (reference sequence). The CDR3 consists of 15 residues.